This entry is about one TCR beta chain. This sample is drawn from a study of T cell responses to AZD1222 COVID-19 vaccine. The V gene's germline CDR1 is SNHLY and CDR2 FYNNEI. CDR3 size: 13 residues. V lost 4 bases, J lost 9 bases, and 9 bases stayed unmatched. Repertoires were generated with immunoSEQ multiplex PCR, while TCRdb's copy carries only in-frame clones and drops some. The sample consists of approximately 100,000 clones, 70% to 90% of them appearing once. The sequence was collected from an adult in good health. V gene TRBV2 combines with J gene TRBJ2-7, with 7 bases aligning to TRBD1. The sequenced sample was peripheral blood, obtained on day 0 of AZD1222 vaccination. The CDR3 bases are TGTGCCAGCAGTGGGGCGGCAGGGGGTGTGCAGTACTTC. It specifies CASSGAAGGVQYF.